This T cell receptor beta chain is drawn from a study of identical twins. A universal primer site was created by template switching, with the cDNA bearing unique molecular identifiers. TCRdb passed the 5' RACE reads through MiXCR, listing each CDR3 protein once. The profile shows more than 600,000 distinct CDR3 sequences, roughly 18% of them singletons. Germline CDR1 reads LGHNA; CDR2 reads YNFKEQ. Trimming shortened V by 0 bases and J by 8 bases, and 8 bases separated the two germline ends. The CDR3 has 13 residues. The sample also formed part of further work on T cells expressing NK-cell markers.

This rearrangement joins TRBV4-2 to TRBJ1-3; no reliable D call. Sample: PBMCs. The sequence was collected from a woman aged 18-35 years in good health. The CDR3 DNA reads as TGTGCCAGCAGCCAAGAGTTAGGTCACACCATATATTTT. It encodes CASSQELGHTIYF.